This TCR beta chain was captured by sequencing in a study of OX40 agonist ivuxolimab in advanced cancers. Study-level points and caveats: The expanded peripheral T cells' antigen specificity was not determined.

Here immunoSEQ multiplex PCR was the method, and the copy in TCRdb shows in-frame clones only, minus some. Of more than 55,000 clones detected, 87% appear once; the ten largest clones hold around 0.56%. About this clone itself: The target antigen is unknown.

Trimming took off 7 bases at V and 3 bases at J, with 10 bases between the two ends. In germline, CDR1 is MNHNS, CDR2 SASEGT. The CDR3 contains 13 residues. The sample in question was CD4+ or CD8+ T cells sorted from blood, obtained in a trial of the OX40 agonist ivuxolimab. The source of this sequence is an adult with an advanced solid tumor such as melanoma, head and neck, liver or kidney cancer. The genes are TRBV6-1 and TRBJ1-5; D perhaps matches TRBD1 (6 bases). CDR3 residues: CASNRGVNQPQHF. Written as DNA, the CDR3 is TGTGCCAGCAATAGGGGGGTCAATCAGCCCCAGCATTTT.